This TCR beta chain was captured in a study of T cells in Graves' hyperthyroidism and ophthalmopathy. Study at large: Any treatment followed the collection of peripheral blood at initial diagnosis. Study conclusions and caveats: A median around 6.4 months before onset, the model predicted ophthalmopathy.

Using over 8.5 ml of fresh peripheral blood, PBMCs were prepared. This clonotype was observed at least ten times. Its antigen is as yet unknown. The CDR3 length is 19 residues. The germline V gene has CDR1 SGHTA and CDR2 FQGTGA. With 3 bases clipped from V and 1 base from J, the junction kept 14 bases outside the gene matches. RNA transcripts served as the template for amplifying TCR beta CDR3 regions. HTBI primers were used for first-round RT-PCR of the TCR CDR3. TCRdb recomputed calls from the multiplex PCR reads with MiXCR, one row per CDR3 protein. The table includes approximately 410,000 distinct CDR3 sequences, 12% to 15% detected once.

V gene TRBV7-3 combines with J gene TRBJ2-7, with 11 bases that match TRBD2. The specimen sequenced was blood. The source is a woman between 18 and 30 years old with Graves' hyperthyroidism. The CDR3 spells CASSLTGNIAGGVSYEQYF. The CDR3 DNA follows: TGTGCCAGCAGCTTGACAGGGAACATAGCGGGAGGGGTGTCCTACGAGCAGTACTTC.